Presented here are 24 T cell receptor beta chains from one specimen sequenced in a study of cytomegalovirus exposure and HLA in healthy donors. Sequenced by immunoSEQ multiplex PCR; TCRdb stores in-frame clones only, minus some. Of 150,000 to 180,000 clones listed, around nine tenths were seen once; the top ten hold about a fifth. Sequenced input: PBMCs. The receptors shown here come from a man aged 18 to 29 in good health and CMV-seropositive.

The chain has TRBV4-3 and TRBJ2-1; 11 bases fit TRBD2. V gave up 0 bases and J gave up 2 bases; unmatched junction bases: 6. The CDR3 extends over 18 amino acids. CDR1 is LGHNA and CDR2 is YSLEER in the germline V gene. The CDR3 nucleotides are TGCGCCAGCAGCCAAGACACCCGGACTAGCGGGCCCTACAATGAGCAGTTCTTC. Protein: CASSQDTRTSGPYNEQFF.

This clone was found a few times. V is TRBV6-6 and J is TRBJ2-2; D not certain. Trimming stripped 2 bases from V and 6 bases from J, with 13 bases between. Germline loops: CDR1 MNHNY, CDR2 SVGAGI (reference sequence). The CDR3 has 15 residues. In DNA, the CDR3 is TGTGCCAGCAGTTACCAGGAAGATGGGCCCGGGGAGCTGTTTTTT. Its protein is CASSYQEDGPGELFF.

This clone came up once. The chain has TRBV11-2 and TRBJ1-4, with 7 bases fitting TRBD1. CDR1 is SGHAT, CDR2 FQNNGV, per germline. This CDR3 contains 15 residues. Unmatched junction bases numbered 11, after V lost 6 bases and J lost 7 bases. The CDR3 here is CASRRLGGRVEKLFF. Written as DNA, the CDR3 is TGTGCCAGCAGGCGTTTAGGGGGCAGGGTTGAAAAACTGTTTTTT.

The rearrangement uses TRBV29-1 and TRBJ2-1; 9 positions agree with TRBD2. Germline CDR1 reads SQVTM; CDR2 reads ANQGSEA. CDR3 size: 13 residues. J gave up 15 bases and V 6 bases, and 15 bases lay outside the gene matches. CDR3 sequence reads: CSVAGTSSVSPFF. As DNA, the CDR3 is TGCAGCGTGGCCGGGACTAGCTCCGTCAGTCCGTTCTTC.

This clone was detected once. The chain links TRBV6-5 to TRBJ2-3; weak D call: TRBD2 (6 bases). Between the trimmed V and J ends, which lost 6 bases and 4 bases, there was a span of 14 bases. This CDR3 contains 14 residues. Germline CDR1 and CDR2: MNHEY and SVGAGI. The CDR3 loop is CASRWGGEADTQYF. CDR3 in DNA: TGTGCCAGCAGATGGGGCGGGGAGGCAGATACGCAGTATTTT.

The chain joins TRBV19 to TRBJ2-3, with TRBD1 identical over 11 bases. V lost 7 bases and J lost 1; bases outside the gene matches: 4. The CDR3 has 15 residues. Germline CDR1 LNHDA, CDR2 SQIVND (reference sequence). CDR3 DNA sequence: TGTGCCAGTAAGGGGGACAGGGGGGGCACAGATACGCAGTATTTT. Translating it yields CASKGDRGGTDTQYF.

The chain carries TRBV2 and TRBJ2-5, with 8 positions matching TRBD1. CDR3 length: 14 residues. CDR1 is SNHLY, CDR2 FYNNEI, per germline. J lost 7 bases, V lost 7 bases, and 11 bases had no gene match. The CDR3, as DNA: TGTGCCAGCACCCAGGACAGGGCCGCAGGGACCCAGTACTTC. Translation: CASTQDRAAGTQYF.

The chain employs TRBV5-1 and TRBJ1-2, with D tentatively TRBD1 (6 bases). The CDR3 covers 14 residues. CDR1 is SGHRS and CDR2 is YFSETQ in the germline V gene. Trimming stripped 4 bases from V and 7 bases from J, with 17 bases between. The CDR3 loop is CASSPGQPGGGYTF. CDR3 DNA sequence: TGCGCCAGCAGCCCCGGACAGCCAGGTGGTGGCTACACCTTC.

V is TRBV4-1 and J is TRBJ2-1, with D maybe TRBD2 (6 bases). Germline loops: CDR1 MGHRA, CDR2 YSYEKL. The CDR3 spans 12 residues. Trimming pared 8 bases from V and 6 bases from J, leaving 11 bases between. CDR3 protein: CASRAGSNEQFF. The DNA of the CDR3 is TGCGCCAGCCGGGCGGGATCCAATGAGCAGTTCTTC.

V usage is TRBV19 and J usage is TRBJ1-1; a possible D gene is TRBD1 (5 bases). CDR3 length: 13 amino acids. Trimming pared 1 base from V and 4 bases from J, leaving 7 bases between. The germline gives CDR1 LNHDA, CDR2 SQIVND (reference sequence). The CDR3 spells CASSIGGLTEAFF. The CDR3 coding sequence is TGTGCCAGTAGTATAGGGGGCCTCACTGAAGCTTTCTTT.

This clone was seen more than once but under ten times. This rearrangement joins TRBV29-1 to TRBJ2-1; D is possibly TRBD2 (6 bases). The CDR3 consists of 14 residues. Trimming removed 0 bases at V and 9 bases at J, with 15 bases between. Germline CDR1 SQVTM, CDR2 ANQGSEA. The CDR3 region is CSVEDPGGSGEQFF. CDR3 DNA: TGCAGCGTTGAAGATCCCGGGGGATCCGGTGAGCAGTTCTTC.

The table lists this clone with a count of one. The chain has TRBV27 and TRBJ1-1; TRBD1 agrees at 8 bases. Germline trimming cut 5 bases from V and 6 bases from J; bases unmatched to any gene: 14. Germline lookup yields CDR1 MNHEY and CDR2 SMNVEV (reference sequence). The CDR3 is 16 amino acids. As DNA, the CDR3 is TGTGCCAGCAGTCCTATAGGGGCAGGGGGCATACCTGAAGCTTTCTTT. Protein product: CASSPIGAGGIPEAFF.

The J gene is TRBJ2-1, the V gene TRBV23-1, with 7 nucleotides matching TRBD2. TRBV23-1 belongs to the ORF category, with a function that is uncertain. The CDR3 consists of 17 residues. V trimming: 2 bases; J trimming: 5 bases; junction bases outside the gene matches: 12. The CDR3 bases are TGCGCCAGCAGTCAACCACTGGCCAGGGACTACCACAATGAGCAGTTCTTC. Protein product: CASSQPLARDYHNEQFF.

This sequence joins TRBV6-5 and TRBJ1-1; 7 bases match TRBD1. Germline-derived CDR1 and CDR2 are MNHEY and SVGAGI. The CDR3 is 13 residues long. Trimming at V came to 1 base and at J to 8 bases, leaving 4 bases not matched to a gene. The CDR3 DNA reads TGTGCCAGCAGTTACTTGGGACAGACCGAAGCTTTCTTT. Translation: CASSYLGQTEAFF.

The V and J genes are TRBV5-6 and TRBJ2-5; TRBD2 matches 10 bases. The ends lost 0 bases at V and 5 bases at J; junction bases unmatched: 4. Germline V lookup: CDR1 SGHDT, CDR2 YYEEEE. The CDR3 consists of 15 residues. This CDR3 is CASSLAAGLAETQYF. Here the CDR3 DNA reads TGTGCCAGCAGCTTGGCCGCGGGACTAGCGGAGACCCAGTACTTC.

The chain links TRBV5-6 to TRBJ1-3, with 7 bases identical to TRBD1. The V and J ends lost 4 bases and 9 bases, in that order; junction bases with no gene match: 16. This CDR3 has 16 residues. Germline CDR1 reads SGHDT; CDR2 reads YYEEEE. The CDR3 reads CASSPWVGQVLGTIYF. The CDR3 DNA sequence: TGTGCCAGCAGCCCATGGGTCGGACAGGTCCTTGGCACCATATATTTT.

This chain links TRBV29-1 with TRBJ2-1; D remains unclear. This CDR3 has 12 amino acids. The V gene lost 6 bases and the J gene lost 6 bases, with 12 bases spanning the gap. Germline V gives CDR1 SQVTM, CDR2 ANQGSEA. The CDR3 is CSVGTGLNEQFF. In nucleotides, the CDR3 is TGCAGCGTGGGTACTGGGCTCAATGAGCAGTTCTTC.

This sequence joins TRBV20-1 and TRBJ2-7; D unresolved. Between the trimmed V and J ends, which lost 6 bases and 4 bases, there was a span of 10 bases. CDR1 and CDR2 from the germline V gene are DFQATT and SNEGSKA (reference sequence). The CDR3 has 11 residues. CDR3 in amino acids: CSAVRRYEQYF. The CDR3 nucleotides are TGCAGTGCCGTACGTCGGTACGAGCAGTACTTC.

This chain joins TRBV5-1 and TRBJ2-1; the match to TRBD1 covers 10 bases. The trim removed 0 bases at V and 7 bases at J, leaving 7 bases unmatched. The CDR3 has 16 residues. Looked up from germline, CDR1 is SGHRS and CDR2 is YFSETQ. CDR3 amino acids: CASSLVGTGERNEQFF. The DNA of the CDR3 is TGCGCCAGCAGCTTGGTAGGGACAGGGGAGCGGAATGAGCAGTTCTTC.

This clone was detected only once. The gene calls are TRBV4-3 and TRBJ2-1; D remains unclear. Germline CDR1 LGHNA, CDR2 YSLEER. The CDR3 sequence is 13 residues long. V was pared by 1 base and J by 6 bases, with 7 bases between. The CDR3 here is CASSQGPGNEQFF. The CDR3, as DNA: TGCGCCAGCAGCCAAGGGCCTGGCAATGAGCAGTTCTTC.

The CDR3 nucleotides are TGTGCCAGCCGAGGTTTCGTGACTGAAGCTTTCTTT. As protein: CASRGFVTEAFF. The genes are TRBV6-5 and TRBJ1-1; D gene uncertain. V dropped 8 bases and J dropped 5 bases, with 12 bases sitting between them. The CDR3 spans 12 residues. Germline lookup yields CDR1 MNHEY and CDR2 SVGAGI.

The gene calls are TRBV5-1 and TRBJ1-2, with TRBD1 identical over 7 bases. Losses at the gene ends were 4 bases for V and 4 bases for J; bases not matched to a gene: 13. Germline V gene data show CDR1 as SGHRS and CDR2 as YFSETQ. The CDR3 is 16 amino acids. The CDR3 nucleotides are TGCGCCAGCAGCACGACGGACAGGTTCGGGATCTATGGCTACACCTTC. Translated: CASSTTDRFGIYGYTF.

V and J are TRBV7-2 and TRBJ1-6, with 9 bases fitting TRBD1. With V trimmed by 4 bases and J by 12 bases, 7 bases remained unmatched. CDR1 is SGHTA, CDR2 FQGNSA, per germline. This CDR3 comprises 14 residues. DNA for the CDR3: TGTGCCAGCAGCTCTCGGACAGGGGAGAGACCCCTCCACTTT. It yields the protein CASSSRTGERPLHF.

This chain connects TRBV5-4 to TRBJ1-1, with a possible D match to TRBD1 (5 bases). Germline CDR1 reads SGHNT; CDR2 reads YYREEE (reference sequence). The CDR3 has 14 residues. V was trimmed by 3 bases and J by 3 bases, leaving 12 bases between them. As DNA, the CDR3 is TGTGCCAGCAGCTCGGGGGTGGGGGACACTGAAGCTTTCTTT. Its translation is CASSSGVGDTEAFF. Together with reference TRBV5-4 and TRBJ1-1, the CDR3 gives the full variable domain: ETGVTQSPTHLIKTRGQQVTLRCSSQSGHNTVSWYQQALGQGPQFIFQYYREEENGRGNFPPRFSGLQFPNYSSELNVNALELDDSALYLCASSSGVGDTEAFFGQGTRLTVV.